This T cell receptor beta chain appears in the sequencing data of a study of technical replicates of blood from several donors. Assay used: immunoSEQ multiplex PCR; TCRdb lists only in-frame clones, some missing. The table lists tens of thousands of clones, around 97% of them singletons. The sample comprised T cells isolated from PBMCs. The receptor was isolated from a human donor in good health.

Here the CDR3 DNA reads TGTGCCAGCAGCCTTCAGGGGTCCCCGAACACTGAAGCTTTCTTT. As protein: CASSLQGSPNTEAFF. This rearrangement joins TRBV7-9 to TRBJ1-1; D is possibly TRBD1 (6 bases). V gave up 5 bases and J gave up 1 base, with 14 bases separating them. The CDR3 is made up of 15 amino acids. Germline V lookup: CDR1 SEHNR, CDR2 FQNEAQ (reference sequence).